What follows is one T cell receptor beta chain and its context. Antigen unknown. Once extracted for a subset, genomic DNA was divided evenly among several immunoSEQ plates. When replicate PCRs were run on sorted subsets, they used around 200 ng DNA, 28,000 or so T cell genomes. Here immunoSEQ multiplex PCR was the method, and the copy in TCRdb shows in-frame clones only, minus some. The table lists more than 2 million clones, 93% of them singletons, with about 1.6% in the top ten. The CDR3 runs 16 residues. The trim removed 5 bases at V and 2 bases at J, leaving 4 bases unmatched. From germline, CDR1 is MNHEY and CDR2 SMNVEV (reference sequence). This sample was included in a study of shared clonotypes between healthy human individuals. Study outcomes and limitations: Tissue TCR repertoires likely differ from these blood-only repertoires.

CD45RO-negative, CCR7-positively selected cells formed the naive CD8 fraction, excluding terminally differentiated effector memory CD45RA+ cells. This TCR was sampled from a man between 18 and 29 years old in good health. Some clones in this sample may be carry-over from other donors' samples. V gene TRBV27 combines with J gene TRBJ2-1; TRBD2 matches 12 bases. Material: naive CD8+ T cells from PBMCs. For the CDR3, the DNA is TGTGCCAGCAGTGGAGGACTAGCGGGAACCTACAATGAGCAGTTCTTC. Its translation is CASSGGLAGTYNEQFF.